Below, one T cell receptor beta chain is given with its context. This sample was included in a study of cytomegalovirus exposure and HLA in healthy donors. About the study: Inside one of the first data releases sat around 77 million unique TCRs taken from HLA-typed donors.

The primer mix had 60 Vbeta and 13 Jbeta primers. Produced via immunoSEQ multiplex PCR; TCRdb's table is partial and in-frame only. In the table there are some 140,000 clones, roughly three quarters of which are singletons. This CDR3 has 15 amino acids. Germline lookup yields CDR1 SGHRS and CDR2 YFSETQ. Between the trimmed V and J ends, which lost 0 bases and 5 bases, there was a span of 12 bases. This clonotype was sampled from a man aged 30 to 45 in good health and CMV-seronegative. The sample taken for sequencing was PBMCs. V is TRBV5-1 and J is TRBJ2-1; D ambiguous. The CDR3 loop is CASSLATTRNNEQFF. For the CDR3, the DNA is TGCGCCAGCAGCTTGGCAACAACCCGAAACAATGAGCAGTTCTTC.